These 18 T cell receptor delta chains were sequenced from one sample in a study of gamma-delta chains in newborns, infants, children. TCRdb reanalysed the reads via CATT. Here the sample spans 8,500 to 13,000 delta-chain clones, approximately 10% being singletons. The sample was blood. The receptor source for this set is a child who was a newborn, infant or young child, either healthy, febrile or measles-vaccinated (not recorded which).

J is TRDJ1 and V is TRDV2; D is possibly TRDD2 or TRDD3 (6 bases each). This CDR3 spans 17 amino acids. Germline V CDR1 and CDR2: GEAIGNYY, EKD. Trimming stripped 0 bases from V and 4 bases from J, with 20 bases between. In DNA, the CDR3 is TGTGCCTGTGACACCGTCCTACAGGGAGATACGGGCGATAAACTCATCTTT. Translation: CACDTVLQGDTGDKLIF.

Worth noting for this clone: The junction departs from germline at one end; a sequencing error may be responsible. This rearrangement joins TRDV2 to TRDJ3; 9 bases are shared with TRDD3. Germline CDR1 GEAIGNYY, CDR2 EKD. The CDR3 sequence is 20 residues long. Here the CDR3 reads CACDKVWGIPSSWDIRQMFF. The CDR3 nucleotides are TGTGCCTGTGACAAGGTCTGGGGGATTCCTAGCTCCTGGGACATCCGACAGATGTTTTTC.

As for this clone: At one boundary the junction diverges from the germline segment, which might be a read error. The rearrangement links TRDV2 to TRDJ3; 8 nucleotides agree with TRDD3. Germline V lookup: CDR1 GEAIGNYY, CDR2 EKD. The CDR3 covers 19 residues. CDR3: CACDPTGGRVSWDTRRMFF. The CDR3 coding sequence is TGTGCCTGTGACCCTACTGGGGGCCGTGTTTCCTGGGACACCCGACGGATGTTTTTC.

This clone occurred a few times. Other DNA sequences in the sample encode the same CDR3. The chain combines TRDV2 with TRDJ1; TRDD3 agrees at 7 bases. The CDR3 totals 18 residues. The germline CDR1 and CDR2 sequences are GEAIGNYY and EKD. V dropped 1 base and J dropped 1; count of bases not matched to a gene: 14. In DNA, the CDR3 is TGTGCCTGTGACACGCTAGGATACGCGGTAAACCTCACCGATAAACTCATCTTT. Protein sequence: CACDTLGYAVNLTDKLIF.

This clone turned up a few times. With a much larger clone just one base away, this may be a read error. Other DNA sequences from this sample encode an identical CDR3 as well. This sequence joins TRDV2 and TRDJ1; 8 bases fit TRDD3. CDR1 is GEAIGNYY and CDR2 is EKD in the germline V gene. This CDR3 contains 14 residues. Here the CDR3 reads CACDPWGRSDKLIF. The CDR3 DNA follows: TGTGCTTGTGACCCCTGGGGGAGGTCCGATAAACTCATCTTT.

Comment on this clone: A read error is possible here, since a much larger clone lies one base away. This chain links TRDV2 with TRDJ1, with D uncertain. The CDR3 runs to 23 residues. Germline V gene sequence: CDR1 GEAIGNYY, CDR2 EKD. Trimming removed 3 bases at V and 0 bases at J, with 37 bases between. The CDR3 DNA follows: TGTGCCTGTGACCGACTCGGAGAGGACCGAACCGAGGTTAACCCCTCGTACACCGATAAACTCATCTTT. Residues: CACDRLGEDRTEVNPSYTDKLIF.

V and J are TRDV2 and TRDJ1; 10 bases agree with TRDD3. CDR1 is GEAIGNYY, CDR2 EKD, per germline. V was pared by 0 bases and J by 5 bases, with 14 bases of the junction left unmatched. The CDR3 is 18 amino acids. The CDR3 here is CACDTLRRLGDEVDKLIF. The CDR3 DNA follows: TGTGCCTGTGACACCTTACGGAGACTGGGGGATGAAGTGGATAAACTCATCTTT.

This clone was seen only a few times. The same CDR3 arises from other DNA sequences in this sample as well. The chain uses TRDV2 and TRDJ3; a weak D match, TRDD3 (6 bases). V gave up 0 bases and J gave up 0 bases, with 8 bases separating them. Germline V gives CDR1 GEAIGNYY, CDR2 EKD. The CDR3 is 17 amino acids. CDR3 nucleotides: TGTGCCTGTGACACCGTGGGGGGCTCCTGGGACACCCGACAGATGTTTTTC. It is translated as CACDTVGGSWDTRQMFF.

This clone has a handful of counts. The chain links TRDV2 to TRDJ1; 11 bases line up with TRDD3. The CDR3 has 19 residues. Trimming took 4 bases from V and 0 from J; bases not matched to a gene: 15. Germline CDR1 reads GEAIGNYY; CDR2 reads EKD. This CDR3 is CACEPLNWGIVTYTDKLIF. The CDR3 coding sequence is TGTGCCTGTGAACCACTAAACTGGGGGATAGTTACTTACACCGATAAACTCATCTTT.

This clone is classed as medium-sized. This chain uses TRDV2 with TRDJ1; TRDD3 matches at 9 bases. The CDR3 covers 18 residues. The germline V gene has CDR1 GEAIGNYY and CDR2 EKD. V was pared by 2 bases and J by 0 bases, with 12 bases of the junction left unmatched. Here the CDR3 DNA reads TGTGCCTGTGACAGTCTCGTACTGGGGGAGGGTTACACCGATAAACTCATCTTT. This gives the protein CACDSLVLGEGYTDKLIF.

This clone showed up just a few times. This CDR3 reads CALGELGYLVGPDKLIF. The CDR3 bases are TGTGCTCTTGGGGAACTAGGATACCTTGTGGGACCCGATAAACTCATCTTT. The chain recombines TRDV1 with TRDJ1; possible D gene TRDD3, 6 bases. V lost 0 bases, J lost 3 bases, and 17 bases lay in between. In germline, CDR1 is TSWWSYY, CDR2 QGS. There are 17 residues in the CDR3.

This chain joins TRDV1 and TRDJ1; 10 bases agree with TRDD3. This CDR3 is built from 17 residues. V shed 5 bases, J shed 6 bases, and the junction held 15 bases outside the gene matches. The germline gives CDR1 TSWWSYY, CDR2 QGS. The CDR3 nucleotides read TGTGCTCTTGGGACCTCACGGGGGGATACGGGATCCAATAAACTCATCTTT. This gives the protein CALGTSRGDTGSNKLIF.

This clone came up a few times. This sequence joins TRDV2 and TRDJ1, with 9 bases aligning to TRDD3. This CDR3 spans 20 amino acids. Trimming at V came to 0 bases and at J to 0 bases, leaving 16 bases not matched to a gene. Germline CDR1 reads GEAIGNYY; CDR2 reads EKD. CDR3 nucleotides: TGTGCCTGTGACACCGGACGGCTACTGGGGGACCTGCCGTACACCGATAAACTCATCTTT. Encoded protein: CACDTGRLLGDLPYTDKLIF.

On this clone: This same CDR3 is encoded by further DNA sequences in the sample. As DNA, the CDR3 is TGTGCCTGTGACACCACTGGGGGATATCGTTCCTGGGACACCCGACAGATGTTTTTC. Its protein product is CACDTTGGYRSWDTRQMFF. The rearrangement joins TRDV2 to TRDJ3, with 11 bases matching TRDD3. With V trimmed by 0 bases and J by 1 base, 4 bases remained unmatched. This CDR3 has 19 amino acids. The germline V gene has CDR1 GEAIGNYY and CDR2 EKD.

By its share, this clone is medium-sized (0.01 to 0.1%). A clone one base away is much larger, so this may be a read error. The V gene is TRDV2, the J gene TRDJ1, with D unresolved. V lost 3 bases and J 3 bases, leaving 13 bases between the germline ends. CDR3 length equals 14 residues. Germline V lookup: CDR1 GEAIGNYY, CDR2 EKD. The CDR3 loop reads CACDHLRTADKLIF. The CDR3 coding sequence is TGTGCCTGTGACCACCTAAGGACTGCCGATAAACTCATCTTT.

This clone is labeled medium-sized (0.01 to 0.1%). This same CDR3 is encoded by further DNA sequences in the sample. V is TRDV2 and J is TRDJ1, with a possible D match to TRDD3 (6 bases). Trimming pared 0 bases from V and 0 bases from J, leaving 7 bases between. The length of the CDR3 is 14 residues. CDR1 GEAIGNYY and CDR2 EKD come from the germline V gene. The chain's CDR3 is CACDTWGDTDKLIF. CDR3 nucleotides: TGTGCCTGTGACACCTGGGGGGACACCGATAAACTCATCTTT.

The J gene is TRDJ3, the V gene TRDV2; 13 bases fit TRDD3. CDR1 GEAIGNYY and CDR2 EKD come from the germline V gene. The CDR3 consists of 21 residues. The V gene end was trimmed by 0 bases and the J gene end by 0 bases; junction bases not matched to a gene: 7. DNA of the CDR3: TGTGCCTGTGACACCCTTACTGGGGGATACGGAAGCTCCTGGGACACCCGACAGATGTTTTTC. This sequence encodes CACDTLTGGYGSSWDTRQMFF.

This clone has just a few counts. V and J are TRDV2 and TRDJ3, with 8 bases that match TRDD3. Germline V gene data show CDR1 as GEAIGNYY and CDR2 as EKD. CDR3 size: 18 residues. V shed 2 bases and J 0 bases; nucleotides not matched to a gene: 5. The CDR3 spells CACDILGVFSWDTRQMFF. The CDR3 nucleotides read TGTGCCTGTGACATACTGGGGGTTTTCTCCTGGGACACCCGACAGATGTTTTTC.